A single sample is the source of the 23 T cell receptor beta chains below, sequenced in a study of CD8+ T cells in alopecia areata. Sequencing used cDNA as its template, made by extracting RNA and reverse transcribing it. Method: immunoSEQ multiplex PCR; TCRdb's copy keeps in-frame clones and lacks some. The table lists about 270,000 clones, with no singletons. Sorting of pooled cutaneous lymph node cells was based on CD4, CD8alpha, NKG2D, NKG2ACE and other markers. The material sequenced was CD4+ T cells sorted from a lymph node. The receptors were sampled from a C3H/HeJ mouse with alopecia areata. For the strain, the MHC haplotype given is H2-k.

This clone showed up just a few times. The genes are named according to mouse. From the germline J gene comes the end of the CDR3, since the read stops 4 residues before it. V and J are TRBV13-1 and TRBJ2-3; D might be TRBD1 (6 bases). This CDR3 is 15 amino acids long. Looked up from germline, CDR1 is NSHNY and CDR2 is SYGAGN. Trimming took 0 bases from V and 2 from J, leaving 10 bases between them. CDR3 sequence reads: CASSDVGTFAETLYF. The sequenced CDR3 bases are TGTGCCAGCAGTGATGTAGGGACATTTGCAGAA.

A few counts support this clone. Genes and germline are mouse. The DNA ends 4 residues before the CDR3 does, and the rest of the CDR3 is filled in from the germline J gene. V is TRBV1 and J is TRBJ1-1, with D perhaps TRBD1 (6 bases). The CDR3 extends over 13 amino acids. Germline loops: CDR1 NSQYPW, CDR2 LRSPGD (reference sequence). CDR3 loop: CTCSAVGQTEVFF. The part of the CDR3 DNA that was read is TGCACCTGCAGTGCAGTGGGACAAACA.

A note on this clone: The genes and germline here are from mouse. From the germline J gene comes the end of the CDR3, since the read stops 4 residues before it. The chain uses TRBV14 and TRBJ2-5, with D tentatively TRBD2 (6 bases). This CDR3 comprises 15 residues. Per germline, CDR1 SGHDT and CDR2 FRDEAV. The V end lost 2 bases, the J end lost 0 bases, and 10 bases lay between the germline ends. The DNA read from the CDR3 is TGTGCCAGCAGTTTGACTGGCTTTAACCAAGAC. It yields the protein CASSLTGFNQD. The whole CDR3 region reads CASSLTGFNQDTQYF.

This clone was counted a few times. Gene names and germline match the mouse. The CDR3 DNA, read in part, is TGTGCCAGCAGTGATGTTCCGGGACTGGGGGGGCGCTCCTAT. Its protein product is CASSDVPGLGGRSY. From start to end, the CDR3 is CASSDVPGLGGRSYEQYF. The chain combines TRBV13-3 with TRBJ2-7; 14 bases line up with TRBD2. The read ends 4 residues early relative to the CDR3; the germline J gene fills the gap. The CDR3 totals 18 residues. The V segment lost 0 bases and the J segment 0 bases; nucleotides outside the gene matches: 5. Germline CDR1 and CDR2: NNHDY and SYVADS.

Note on this clone: Genes and germline come from the mouse. The CDR3 is cut off 4 residues early in the read; its end comes from the germline J gene. The V and J genes are TRBV5 and TRBJ2-7, with TRBD2 matching over 12 bases. CDR1 is LGHNA, CDR2 YNLKQL, per germline (reference sequence). The trim removed 0 bases at V and 0 bases at J, leaving 3 bases unmatched. The CDR3 sequence is 17 residues long. CDR3 DNA, as far as it was read: TGTGCCAGCAGCCAAGATCCGGACTGGGGGGGCTCCTAT. Translated, it gives CASSQDPDWGGSY. The complete CDR3 reads CASSQDPDWGGSYEQYF.

The sample holds a few counts of this clone. Genes and germline come from the mouse. Within the sample, other DNA sequences also encode this same CDR3. The CDR3: CASSDARTANTGQLYF. The sequenced part of the CDR3 DNA is TGTGCCAGCAGTGATGCCCGGACAGCAAACACCGGG. The chain employs TRBV13-1 and TRBJ2-2, with a tentative D call TRBD1 (6 bases). The read terminates 4 residues ahead of where the CDR3 ends, so the germline J gene completes it. Germline loops: CDR1 NSHNY, CDR2 SYGAGN. CDR3 length: 16 amino acids. The V end lost 0 bases, the J end lost 0 bases, and 9 bases lay between the germline ends.

Points on this clone: Any gene name here is a mouse gene name. The CDR3 end falls 4 residues outside the read, so it is completed with the germline J gene. Different DNA sequences within this sample yield the same CDR3. The gene calls are TRBV5 and TRBJ2-5; tentatively, D is TRBD1 (6 bases). Germline assignment: CDR1 LGHNA and CDR2 YNLKQL (reference sequence). The CDR3 has 13 residues. CDR3 loop: CASSPQGRDTQYF. The DNA read from the CDR3 is TGTGCCAGCAGCCCTCAGGGGAGGGAC.

This clone was seen more than once but under ten times. Germline and genes: mouse. The DNA ends 4 residues before the CDR3 does, and the rest of the CDR3 is filled in from the germline J gene. Other DNA sequences in the same sample also yield this CDR3. The J gene is TRBJ2-1, the V gene TRBV5; 9 nucleotides match TRBD2. V shed 4 bases and J 4 bases; nucleotides not matched to a gene: 2. The CDR3 runs to 14 residues. Germline V gene sequence: CDR1 LGHNA, CDR2 YNLKQL (reference sequence). CDR3 DNA, as far as it was read: TGTGCCAGCAGCCCGACTGGGGGATATGCT. Translated, it gives CASSPTGGYA. The whole CDR3 sequence reads CASSPTGGYAEQFF.

About this clone: Genes here carry mouse names. The read stops 4 residues short of the end of the CDR3; the missing end is completed from the germline J gene. This chain uses TRBV5 with TRBJ2-1; 10 bases are shared with TRBD2. This CDR3 contains 17 residues. Trimming at V came to 4 bases and at J to 0 bases, leaving 6 bases not matched to a gene. Germline loops: CDR1 LGHNA, CDR2 YNLKQL (reference sequence). The CDR3 loop reads CASSPPGTGVNYAEQFF. The sequenced CDR3 bases are TGTGCCAGCAGCCCCCCCGGGACTGGGGTTAACTATGCT.

Concerning this clone: Gene labels here are mouse ones. Read data end 4 residues before the CDR3 end; the end is taken from the germline J gene. The chain links TRBV31 to TRBJ2-2, with 9 bases aligning to TRBD1. V lost 3 bases and J lost 0; bases outside the gene matches: 2. Germline lookup yields CDR1 GKSSPN and CDR2 SITVG. This CDR3 is 15 amino acids long. CDR3 bases read: TGTGCCTGGAGCACAGGGGGCACAAACACCGGG. Translated, it gives CAWSTGGTNTG. The whole CDR3 sequence reads CAWSTGGTNTGQLYF.

In its sample, this clone was seen a few times. These gene names are mouse names. The read ends 4 residues early relative to the CDR3; the germline J gene fills the gap. The chain links TRBV1 to TRBJ1-2, with a tentative D call TRBD1 (6 bases). This CDR3 contains 13 residues. The germline CDR1 and CDR2 sequences are NSQYPW and LRSPGD (reference sequence). CDR3 DNA, as far as it was read: TGCACCTGCAGTGCAGGGGCAGGGGTC. Protein: CTCSAGAGV. The full CDR3 sequence reads CTCSAGAGVDYTF.

About this clone: Gene names denote mouse genes. The DNA ends 4 residues before the CDR3 does, and the rest of the CDR3 is filled in from the germline J gene. V gene TRBV15 combines with J gene TRBJ2-2; possibly TRBD1 for D (6 bases). The V end lost 8 bases, the J end lost 3 bases, and 13 bases lay between the germline ends. The CDR3 length is 14 residues. Germline CDR1 is SGHND and CDR2 is FRSKSL. This chain's CDR3 is CASPLAGDTGQLYF. The covered CDR3 bases are TGTGCCAGCCCCCTGGCAGGGGACACCGGG.

This clone was counted only a few times. Each gene name is a mouse one. Sequencing ends 4 residues short of the CDR3 end; the germline J gene provides the rest. The same CDR3 can be traced to other DNA sequences in this sample. The gene calls are TRBV13-1 and TRBJ1-1; D unclear. Germline CDR1 reads NSHNY; CDR2 reads SYGAGN. The CDR3 is 13 residues long. V lost 0 bases and J 0 bases, leaving 3 bases between the germline ends. This chain's CDR3 is CASSDATNTEVFF. The sequenced CDR3 bases are TGTGCCAGCAGTGATGCTACAAACACA.

As to this clone: The gene symbols are mouse symbols. The read ends 4 residues before the CDR3 terminus; that terminus is restored from the germline J gene. The V and J genes are TRBV13-1 and TRBJ2-2, with 7 bases matching TRBD1. This CDR3 spans 18 amino acids. CDR1 is NSHNY, CDR2 SYGAGN, per germline. The junction had 13 bases not matched to a gene; V was cut back by 5 bases and J by 0 bases. The CDR3 spells CASRRGQIQTTNTGQLYF. CDR3 DNA, as far as it was read: TGTGCCAGCAGGAGGGGACAGATCCAAACTACAAACACCGGG.

Notes on this clone: Here the gene names and germline are mouse. This chain's CDR3 is CASSQDGHWGDTGQLYF. The sequenced part of the CDR3 DNA is TGTGCCAGCAGCCAAGATGGCCACTGGGGAGACACCGGG. The chain employs TRBV5 and TRBJ2-2, with 7 bases matching TRBD2. The CDR3 goes on 4 residues after the read ends, and that part is filled in from the germline J gene. The germline gives CDR1 LGHNA, CDR2 YNLKQL (reference sequence). This CDR3 contains 17 residues. V lost 0 bases to trimming and J lost 3 bases; unmatched junction nucleotides: 7.

Of note for this clone: Germline and genes here are mouse. The sequence runs out 4 residues before the end of the CDR3; the remainder is reconstructed from the germline J gene. The chain combines TRBV31 with TRBJ1-1; D is undetermined. Germline values: CDR1 GKSSPN, CDR2 SITVG. This CDR3 spans 11 amino acids. Deletions cut 5 bases from V and 1 base from J, with 5 bases between. The CDR3 loop reads CAWDKNTEVFF. The covered CDR3 bases are TGTGCCTGGGACAAAAACACA.

This clone was found a few times. Gene names are mouse gene names. The sample has other DNA sequences that encode this CDR3 too. The CDR3 loop is CTCSADQGYNSPLYF. The sequenced CDR3 bases are TGCACCTGCAGTGCAGACCAGGGCTATAATTCGCCC. This chain joins TRBV1 and TRBJ1-6, with D possibly being TRBD1 (5 bases). The read stops 3 residues short of the end of the CDR3; the missing end is completed from the germline J gene. TRBJ1-6 is an ORF for which the function is uncertain. CDR1 is NSQYPW, CDR2 LRSPGD, per germline (reference sequence). The CDR3 spans 15 residues. Trimming pared 0 bases from V and 3 bases from J, leaving 6 bases between.

This clone has just a few counts. Mouse gene names apply. Other DNA sequences in the same sample also yield this CDR3. Incomplete CDR3 DNA: TGTGCCAGCGGGGCCCGGGACTGGGGGGACTAT. Protein product: CASGARDWGDY. The complete CDR3 reads CASGARDWGDYEQYF. The chain combines TRBV13-2 with TRBJ2-7; 12 bases map to TRBD2. From the germline J gene comes the end of the CDR3, since the read stops 4 residues before it. The CDR3 runs to 15 residues. V was pared by 5 bases and J by 3 bases, with 6 bases of the junction left unmatched. CDR1 NNHNN and CDR2 SYGAGS come from the germline V gene (reference sequence).

This clone was recorded a few times. A much larger clone differs by one base, so this may be a read error. Gene labels here are mouse ones. The read finishes 4 residues shy of the CDR3 end, and the germline J gene is used to complete it. The chain couples TRBV13-1 to TRBJ2-5; D call uncertain. The CDR3 is 13 residues long. V was cut by 2 bases and J by 2 bases, with 6 bases left in between. CDR1 is NSHNY and CDR2 is SYGAGN in the germline V gene. CDR3 bases read: TGTGCCAGCAGTGACAGAATCCAAGAC. It codes for CASSDRIQD. The whole CDR3 protein reads CASSDRIQDTQYF.

Comment on this clone: Gene names and germline refer to mouse. The missing CDR3 end, 4 residues past where the read stops, is filled in from the germline J gene. The chain employs TRBV31 and TRBJ2-4; 10 bases map to TRBD2. CDR1 GKSSPN and CDR2 SITVG come from the germline V gene. This CDR3 comprises 14 residues. The CDR3 sequence is CAWSLTGGENTLYF. The CDR3 bases that were read are TGTGCCTGGAGTCTAACTGGGGGGGAAAAC.

Details on this clone: These gene names are mouse names. The CDR3 extends 4 residues past the end of the read, so its final part is completed from the germline J gene. This chain uses TRBV13-3 with TRBJ2-5; 10 nucleotides match TRBD1. Germline V gene sequence: CDR1 NNHDY, CDR2 SYVADS. With 5 bases clipped from V and 2 bases from J, the junction kept 8 bases outside the gene matches. This CDR3 comprises 16 residues. This CDR3 is CASSPDRGRVQDTQYF. The part of the CDR3 DNA that was read is TGTGCCAGCAGCCCTGACAGGGGGCGCGTCCAAGAC.

The table lists this clone with a few counts. The genes and germline here are from mouse. The missing CDR3 end, 4 residues past where the read stops, is filled in from the germline J gene. The V and J genes are TRBV17 and TRBJ2-4, with TRBD2 matching 9 bases. This CDR3 has 15 residues. Germline CDR1 is MNHDT and CDR2 is YYDKIL. CDR3 DNA, as far as it was read: TGTGCTAGCAGTAGAGATCCCCTGGGGGGGAAC. Amino acid sequence: CASSRDPLGGN. The whole CDR3 is CASSRDPLGGNTLYF.

Comments on this clone: Gene names follow the mouse nomenclature. From the germline J gene comes the end of the CDR3, since the read stops 4 residues before it. The chain carries TRBV14 and TRBJ2-2; no firm D call. The germline V and J ends were trimmed by 3 bases and 0 bases, with 12 bases remaining between them. Germline CDR1 and CDR2: SGHDT and FRDEAV. This CDR3 has 16 residues. Partial CDR3 DNA: TGTGCCAGCAGTTCCCCCCCACACACAAACACCGGG. Translating it yields CASSSPPHTNTG. The full CDR3 sequence reads CASSSPPHTNTGQLYF.